The sequence of this T cell receptor (beta chain) was determined in a study of blood T cell repertoires in COVID-19. Study as a whole: In each case, the material was cDNA or gDNA derived from T cells, B-cell-depleted T cells, or PBMCs.

Authors' processing steps: Estimated nucleated cell counts came from reference gene primer amplification. Profiled with immunoSEQ multiplex PCR; TCRdb holds only in-frame clones, not every one. V and J calls plus clone size are reproduced from that table; the DNA served to infer D and trimming. The top ten clones hold roughly 9.9% of a sample with tens of thousands of clones, roughly 87% of them seen once. V gave up 4 bases and J gave up 8 bases, with 12 bases separating them. The CDR3 contains 13 residues. Germline V gene sequence: CDR1 SGHNT, CDR2 YYREEE (reference sequence). Sample: peripheral blood. The rearrangement uses TRBV5-4 and TRBJ1-4; D unclear. The clonotype comes from a human donor in a cohort sampled during active COVID-19. This CDR3 reads CASSAADTEKLFF. DNA of the CDR3: TGTGCCAGCAGCGCTGCCGACACCGAAAAACTGTTTTTT.